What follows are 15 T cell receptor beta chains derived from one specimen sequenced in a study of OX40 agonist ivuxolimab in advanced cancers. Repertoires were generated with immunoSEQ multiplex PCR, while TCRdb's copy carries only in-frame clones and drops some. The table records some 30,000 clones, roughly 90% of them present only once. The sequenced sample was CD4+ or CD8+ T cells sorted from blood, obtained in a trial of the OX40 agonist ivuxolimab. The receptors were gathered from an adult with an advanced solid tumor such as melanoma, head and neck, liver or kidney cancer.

CDR3 in DNA: TGTGCCAGCAGCTCTAGGACAGGGCCCTACGAGCAGTACTTC. Translating it yields CASSSRTGPYEQYF. The chain links TRBV7-6 to TRBJ2-7, with 8 bases fitting TRBD1. After removal of 4 bases from V and 2 bases from J, the junction contained 4 bases not matched to a gene. CDR3 length equals 14 residues. Germline assignment: CDR1 SGHVS and CDR2 FNYEAQ.

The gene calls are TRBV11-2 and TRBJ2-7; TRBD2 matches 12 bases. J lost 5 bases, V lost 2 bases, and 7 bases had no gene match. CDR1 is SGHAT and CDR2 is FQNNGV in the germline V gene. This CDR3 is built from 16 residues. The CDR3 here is CASSLPSGGAIHEQYF. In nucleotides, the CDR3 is TGTGCCAGCAGCTTACCTAGCGGGGGGGCCATTCACGAGCAGTACTTC.

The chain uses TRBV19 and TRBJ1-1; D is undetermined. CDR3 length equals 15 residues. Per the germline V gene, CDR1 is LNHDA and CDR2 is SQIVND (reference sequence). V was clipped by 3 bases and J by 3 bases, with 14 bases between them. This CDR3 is CASSIPRLQHTEAFF. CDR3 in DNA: TGTGCCAGTAGTATCCCACGACTCCAACACACTGAAGCTTTCTTT.

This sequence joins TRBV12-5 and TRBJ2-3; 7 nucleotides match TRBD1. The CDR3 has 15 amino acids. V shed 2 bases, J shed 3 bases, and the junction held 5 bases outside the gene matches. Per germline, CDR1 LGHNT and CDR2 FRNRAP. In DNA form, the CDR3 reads TGTGCTAGTGGTTTGTCAGGGGGTGTGACAGATACGCAGTATTTT. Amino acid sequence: CASGLSGGVTDTQYF.

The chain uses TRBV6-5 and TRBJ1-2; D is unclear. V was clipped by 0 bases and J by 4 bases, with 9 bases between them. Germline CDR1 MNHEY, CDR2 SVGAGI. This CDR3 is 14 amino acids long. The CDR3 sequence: CASSYSTVPYGYTF. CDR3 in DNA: TGTGCCAGCAGTTACTCGACCGTCCCCTATGGCTACACCTTC.

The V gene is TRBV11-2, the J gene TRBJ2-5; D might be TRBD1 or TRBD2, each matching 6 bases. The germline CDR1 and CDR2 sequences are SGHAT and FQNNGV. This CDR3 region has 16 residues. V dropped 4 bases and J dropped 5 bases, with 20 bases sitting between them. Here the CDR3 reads CASSSDGGYLQETQYF. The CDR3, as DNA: TGTGCCAGCAGCTCAGACGGGGGCTACCTTCAGGAGACCCAGTACTTC. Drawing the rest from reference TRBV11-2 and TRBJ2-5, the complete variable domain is EAGVAQSPRYKIIEKRQSVAFWCNPISGHATLYWYQQILGQGPKLLIQFQNNGVVDDSQLPKDRFSAERLKGVDSTLKIQPAKLEDSAVYLCASSSDGGYLQETQYFGPGTRLLVL.

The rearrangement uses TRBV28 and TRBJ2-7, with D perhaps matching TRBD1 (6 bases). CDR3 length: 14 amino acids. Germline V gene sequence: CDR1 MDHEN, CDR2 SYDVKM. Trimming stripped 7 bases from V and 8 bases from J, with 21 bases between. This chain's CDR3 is CASMSGQGMMKQYF. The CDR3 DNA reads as TGTGCCAGCATGTCAGGGCAGGGGATGATGAAGCAGTACTTC.

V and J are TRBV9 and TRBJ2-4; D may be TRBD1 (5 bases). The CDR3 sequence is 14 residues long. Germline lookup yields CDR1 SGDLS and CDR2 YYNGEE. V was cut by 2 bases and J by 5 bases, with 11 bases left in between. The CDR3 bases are TGTGCCAGCAGCGTTTCTGGGGCCCAAAACATTCAGTACTTC. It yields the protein CASSVSGAQNIQYF.

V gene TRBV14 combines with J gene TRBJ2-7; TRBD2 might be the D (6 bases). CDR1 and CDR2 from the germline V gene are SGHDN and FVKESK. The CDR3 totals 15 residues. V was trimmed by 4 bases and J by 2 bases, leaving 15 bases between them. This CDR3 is CASSPGEDTAYEQYF. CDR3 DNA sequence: TGTGCCAGCAGCCCCGGGGAGGATACGGCCTACGAGCAGTACTTC.

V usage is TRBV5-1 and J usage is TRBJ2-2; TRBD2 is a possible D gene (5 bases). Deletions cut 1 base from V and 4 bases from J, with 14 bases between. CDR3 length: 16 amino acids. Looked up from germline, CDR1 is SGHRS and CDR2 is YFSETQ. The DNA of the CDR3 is TGCGCCAGCAGCTTGACGGCCGGGCGGGCCACCGGGGAGCTGTTTTTT. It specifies CASSLTAGRATGELFF.

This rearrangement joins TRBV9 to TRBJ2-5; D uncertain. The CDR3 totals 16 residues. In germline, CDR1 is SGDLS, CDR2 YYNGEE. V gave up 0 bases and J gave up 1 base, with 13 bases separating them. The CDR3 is CASSVDIGLGQETQYF. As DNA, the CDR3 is TGTGCCAGCAGCGTAGACATCGGCCTGGGCCAAGAGACCCAGTACTTC.

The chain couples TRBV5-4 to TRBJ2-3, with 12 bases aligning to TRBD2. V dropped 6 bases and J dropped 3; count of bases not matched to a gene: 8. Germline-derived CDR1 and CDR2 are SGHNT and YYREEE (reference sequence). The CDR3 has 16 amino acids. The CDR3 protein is CASTDLGLAGTDTQYF. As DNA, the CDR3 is TGTGCCAGCACCGATTTAGGACTAGCGGGGACAGATACGCAGTATTTT.

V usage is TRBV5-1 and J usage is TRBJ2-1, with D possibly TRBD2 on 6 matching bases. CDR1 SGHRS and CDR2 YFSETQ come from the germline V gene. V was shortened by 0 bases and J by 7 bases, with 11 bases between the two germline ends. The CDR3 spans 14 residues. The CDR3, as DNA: TGCGCCAGCAGCTTGGCGGCAGGAGGGAATGAGCAGTTCTTC. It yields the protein CASSLAAGGNEQFF.

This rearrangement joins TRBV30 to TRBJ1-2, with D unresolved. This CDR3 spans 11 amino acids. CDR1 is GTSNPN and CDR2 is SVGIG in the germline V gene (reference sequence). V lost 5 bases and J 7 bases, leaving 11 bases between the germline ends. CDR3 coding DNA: TGTGCCTGGTACACGGGTAGTGGCTACACCTTC. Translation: CAWYTGSGYTF.

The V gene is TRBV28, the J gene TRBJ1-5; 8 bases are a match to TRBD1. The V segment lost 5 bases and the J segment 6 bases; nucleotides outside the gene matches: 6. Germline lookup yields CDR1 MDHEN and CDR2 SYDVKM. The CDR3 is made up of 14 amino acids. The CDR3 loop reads CASSRDRGGQPQHF. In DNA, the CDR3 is TGTGCCAGCAGTCGCGACAGGGGAGGTCAGCCCCAGCATTTT.